This TCR beta chain was profiled in a study of CXCR3-negative and CXCR3-positive naive CD8 T cells. Study-level findings and limits: Memory CD8+ cells showed much lower diversity, while both naive subsets displayed comparably high diversity.

Triplicates of about 280,000 cells were sorted from each CD8+ T cell subset. As to this clonotype: What it binds is unknown.

Germline assignment: CDR1 SEHNR and CDR2 FQNEAQ (reference sequence). The CDR3 length is 14 residues. 5' RACE that incorporated UMI labels was used to prepare the TRB cDNA libraries. TCRdb reprocessed the 5' RACE reads, keeping one entry per CDR3 protein, no DNA. Its clone listing holds approximately 66,000 distinct CDR3 sequences. The J gene is TRBJ2-5, the V gene TRBV7-9; TCRdb picks TRBD2, but there is no DNA to check that call. Sample: naive CXCR3- CD8+ T cells from blood. Subset: CD45RO-CCR7+CD27+CD95- naive CD8+ T cells lacking CXCR3 (TNR3-). The sequence was obtained from a human donor in good health. Some clones in this sample may be carry-over from other donors' samples. CDR3 residues: CASSPEGWQETQYF.